The 13 T cell receptor beta chains given below trace back to one sample, sequenced in a study of shared clonotypes between healthy human individuals. Some clones are missing from TCRdb's copy, which holds only in-frame ones; the method was immunoSEQ multiplex PCR. Of about 480,000 clones detected, 75% to 80% appear once; the ten largest clones hold roughly an eighth. The specimen was PBMCs. Receptor source: a woman in her forties in good health. Some clones in this sample may be carry-over from other donors' samples.

This clone showed up just once. The rearrangement uses TRBV4-1 and TRBJ1-1, with 8 bases fitting TRBD1. The CDR3 has 14 amino acids. J was trimmed by 8 bases and V by 6 bases; bases with no gene match: 11. CDR1 is MGHRA and CDR2 is YSYEKL in the germline V gene. This chain's CDR3 is CASRRTAGTGEAFF. CDR3 DNA sequence: TGCGCCAGCAGACGCACCGCCGGGACAGGAGAAGCTTTCTTT.

Note on this clone: One end of the junction fails to match germline, which may point to a read error. V usage is TRBV7-7 and J usage is TRBJ2-3; D not certain. This CDR3 comprises 13 residues. Germline V gene sequence: CDR1 SSHAT, CDR2 FNYEAQ (reference sequence). In nucleotides, the CDR3 is TGTGCTAGCAGCTTAGATTTATCTGATACGCAGTATTTT. It yields the protein CASSLDLSDTQYF.

This clone was seen more than once but under ten times. This chain connects TRBV28 to TRBJ2-1; 8 bases map to TRBD2. The length of the CDR3 is 14 residues. V lost 8 bases, J lost 3 bases, and 6 bases stayed unmatched. Germline V CDR1 and CDR2: MDHEN, SYDVKM. The CDR3 coding sequence is TGTGCCAGCCTCACAAGCGGGAGCTACAATGAGCAGTTCTTC. It is translated as CASLTSGSYNEQFF.

This clone was detected a few times. V is TRBV19 and J is TRBJ1-1; D might be TRBD1 (6 bases). The CDR3 spans 14 residues. Trimming shortened V by 6 bases and J by 4 bases, and 15 bases separated the two germline ends. CDR1 and CDR2 (germline): LNHDA, SQIVND (reference sequence). The CDR3 protein is CASSPTGGRTEAFF. The CDR3 DNA is TGTGCCAGTAGCCCTACCGGGGGGCGCACTGAAGCTTTCTTT.

The chain combines TRBV4-1 with TRBJ2-4; the D gene is possibly TRBD1 (6 bases). Per germline, CDR1 MGHRA and CDR2 YSYEKL. The V end lost 1 base, the J end lost 8 bases, and 12 bases lay between the germline ends. The CDR3 is 14 residues long. The CDR3: CASSQAGNRDIQYF. As DNA, the CDR3 is TGCGCCAGCAGCCAAGCCGGGAACAGGGACATTCAGTACTTC.

This rearrangement joins TRBV9 to TRBJ2-2; 9 bases are shared with TRBD2. The V gene's germline CDR1 is SGDLS and CDR2 YYNGEE. The CDR3 runs 16 residues. V shed 0 bases, J shed 4 bases, and the junction held 4 bases outside the gene matches. Written as DNA, the CDR3 is TGTGCCAGCAGCGTAGCTGGCGGGAGGGGCACCGGGGAGCTGTTTTTT. As protein: CASSVAGGRGTGELFF.

The CDR3 is CAISGSGTSGYNEQFF. The CDR3 nucleotides are TGTGCCATCAGTGGCTCCGGGACTAGCGGATACAATGAGCAGTTCTTC. The rearrangement links TRBV10-3 to TRBJ2-1; 11 positions agree with TRBD2. The CDR3 is made up of 16 amino acids. After removal of 4 bases from V and 4 bases from J, the junction contained 6 bases not matched to a gene. The germline V gene encodes CDR1 ENHRY and CDR2 SYGVKD.

J is TRBJ2-1 and V is TRBV6-1; possible D gene TRBD2, 5 bases. The CDR3 is 11 residues long. V was shortened by 5 bases and J by 13 bases, with 12 bases between the two germline ends. Germline lookup yields CDR1 MNHNS and CDR2 SASEGT. The chain's CDR3 is CASSYGGSQFF. CDR3 DNA sequence: TGTGCCAGCAGTTACGGAGGCTCACAGTTCTTC.

The genes are TRBV7-3 and TRBJ2-1; maybe TRBD2 (6 bases). V was cut by 3 bases and J by 5 bases, with 8 bases left in between. Germline loops: CDR1 SGHTA, CDR2 FQGTGA. This CDR3 spans 13 amino acids. In nucleotides, the CDR3 is TGTGCCAGCAGCTTTGGCGGGAACAATGAGCAGTTCTTC. Translating gives CASSFGGNNEQFF.

A single count supports this clone. The V and J genes are TRBV19 and TRBJ2-7; 7 bases are a match to TRBD1. V shed 3 bases, J shed 3 bases, and the junction held 8 bases outside the gene matches. This CDR3 comprises 15 residues. The V gene's germline CDR1 is LNHDA and CDR2 SQIVND (reference sequence). CDR3 in amino acids: CASSMGPGQHYEQYF. In DNA, the CDR3 is TGTGCCAGTAGTATGGGTCCGGGACAGCACTACGAGCAGTACTTC.

The chain carries TRBV5-1 and TRBJ2-1; D is possibly TRBD1 (6 bases). V was clipped by 2 bases and J by 8 bases, with 14 bases between them. CDR1 is SGHRS, CDR2 YFSETQ, per germline. The length of the CDR3 is 14 residues. The CDR3 DNA is TGCGCCAGCAGCTTACGGACAGCTAAGGATGAGCAGTTCTTC. It specifies CASSLRTAKDEQFF.

The J gene is TRBJ1-1, the V gene TRBV11-2, with D unclear. V was clipped by 3 bases and J by 1 base, with 6 bases between them. CDR1 and CDR2 (germline): SGHAT, FQNNGV. The CDR3 is made up of 13 amino acids. CDR3 sequence reads: CASSLHGNTEAFF. The CDR3 DNA is TGTGCCAGCAGCTTGCACGGGAACACTGAAGCTTTCTTT.

The CDR3 protein is CASSRSGNTIYF. The CDR3 bases are TGTGCCAGTAGCCGGTCTGGAAACACCATATATTTT. This chain uses TRBV19 with TRBJ1-3; D unclear. Germline values: CDR1 LNHDA, CDR2 SQIVND (reference sequence). The CDR3 has 12 residues. Trimming pared 6 bases from V and 1 base from J, leaving 4 bases between.